Presented here are 5 T cell receptor beta chains from one specimen sequenced in a study of T cell responses to AZD1222 COVID-19 vaccine. The assay was immunoSEQ multiplex PCR, and TCRdb's table has in-frame clones only and misses some. The profile shows about 120,000 clones, roughly nine tenths of them singletons. The sample here was peripheral blood, taken 28 days after the second AZD1222 dose. The receptors originated from an adult who received the AZD1222 COVID-19 vaccine.

The rearrangement links TRBV2 to TRBJ2-7; TRBD2 might be the D (7 bases). CDR1 SNHLY and CDR2 FYNNEI come from the germline V gene. This CDR3 is built from 14 residues. The V gene lost 0 bases and the J gene lost 7 bases, with 13 bases spanning the gap. The DNA of the CDR3 is TGTGCCAGCAGTGAAGCGGGGGGGCCGCGGGAGCAGTACTTC. As protein: CASSEAGGPREQYF. The variable domain in full, with the rest retrieved from reference TRBV2 and TRBJ2-7, is EPEVTQTPSHQVTQMGQEVILRCVPISNHLYFYWYRQILGQKVEFLVSFYNNEISEKSEIFDDQFSVERPDGSNFTLKIRSTKLEDSAMYFCASSEAGGPREQYFGPGTRLTVT.

This clone was detected once. A much larger clone differs from this one at a single base, so this may be a read error. The gene calls are TRBV6-4 and TRBJ1-6, with D unclear. The CDR3 runs to 13 residues. CDR1 is MRHNA, CDR2 SNTAGT, per germline. Trimming pared 2 bases from V and 5 bases from J, leaving 4 bases between. The CDR3 spells CASSDGDNSPLHF. The CDR3, as DNA: TGTGCCAGCAGTGACGGTGATAATTCACCCCTCCACTTT.

The chain employs TRBV4-3 and TRBJ1-1; TRBD1 matches 8 bases. Germline lookup yields CDR1 LGHNA and CDR2 YSLEER. The CDR3 is made up of 14 amino acids. The V and J ends lost 4 bases and 4 bases, in that order; junction bases with no gene match: 5. The CDR3 protein is CASSLRDRGTEAFF. CDR3 DNA sequence: TGCGCCAGCAGCCTCCGAGACAGGGGCACTGAAGCTTTCTTT.

J is TRBJ1-1 and V is TRBV7-2; TRBD1 might be the D (5 bases). Germline assignment: CDR1 SGHTA and CDR2 FQGNSA. V was clipped by 5 bases and J by 7 bases, with 14 bases between them. This CDR3 has 13 residues. CDR3 loop: CASSVRDGGEAFF. Written as DNA, the CDR3 is TGTGCCAGCAGCGTCCGGGATGGGGGTGAAGCTTTCTTT.

This sequence joins TRBV7-3 and TRBJ1-1; D is unresolved. From germline, CDR1 is SGHTA and CDR2 FQGTGA. This CDR3 is 13 amino acids long. V was clipped by 3 bases and J by 2 bases, with 7 bases between them. The CDR3 DNA sequence: TGTGCCAGCAGCTTCACTGGTAACACTGAAGCTTTCTTT. As protein: CASSFTGNTEAFF.